What follows is one T cell receptor beta chain and its context. Which antigen it targets is not known. Base qualities are not at hand, and no much larger clone is one base apart. The cohort consisted of approximately 670 healthy bone marrow donors. At the time of sampling, all cohort members were nominally healthy, though unrecorded immune exposures were likely present. The donor tested CMV seronegative and was one of the 352 seronegative cohort members. Every donor gave a peripheral blood sample, and the peripheral blood mononuclear cells from that sample were used for TCR beta sequencing. The Qiagen DNeasy Blood Extraction Kit was used to extract genomic DNA from the blood cell samples. The data were obtained in a study of cytomegalovirus exposure and HLA in healthy donors (dated by TCRdb to 2015 to 2018). Notes on the research overall: In an earlier analysis of roughly 500 of the donors, 250 to 300 Gb of sequence data and approximately 100 million unique TCR beta sequences from roughly 190 million T cells were reported. An early release covering some 640 HLA-typed donors comprised roughly 300 gigabases of sequencing data and some 79 million unique TCR sequences. Of the approximately 400 genotyped donors, over 65% fell in the genetic ancestry cluster associated with self-reported Caucasian donors. The study was designed to test whether signatures of past pathogen exposure could be identified by cataloging public T cell receptors. The study used immunosequencing to profile the T cell repertoires of hundreds of subjects and linked those repertoires to cytomegalovirus serostatus. In addition to the first cohort of roughly 670 subjects, a separate validation cohort of 130 or so different subjects was used. To predict cytomegalovirus infection status, the study combined high-throughput TCR immunosequencing, statistical association of individual TCRs with disease status, and machine learning. A later analysis re-examined previously published TCR beta repertoires from roughly 650 donors and added high-resolution HLA genotyping to investigate patterns of TCR occurrence. In the later analysis, no new phenotypic data were used to find candidate immune exposures; instead, reliance was placed on TCR beta sequences and their occurrence across donors. An earlier analysis of 587 of the donors used high-throughput TCR beta sequencing to judge whether each TCR beta V gene segment behaved as functional or pseudogenic. Donor age, sex, ethnicity and CMV serostatus were compiled alongside the repertoire data. In a later genetic analysis, genome-wide SNP genotypes for about three fifths of the roughly 670 donors were used, and that subset was treated as a discovery cohort. Every discovery cohort repertoire had been produced on one sequencing platform. HLA typing included class I and class II loci at four-digit resolution. Typing coverage varied by locus: about 629-640 donors for A, B, C, DRB1 and DQB1; more than 500 for DQA1; over 600 for DPA1; approximately 490 for DPB1. A few DR-DQ haplotypes were treated as single units for association and clustering because of strong linkage in the cohort. Across 300 to 400 genotyped donors of the cohort, an average of about 240,000 unique TCR beta nucleotide sequences per donor were sequenced, and approximately 17% of those sequences were non-productive. Findings and caveats that apply to the study as a whole: Several of the top co-occurrence clusters appeared to be linked to parvovirus B19, influenza, CMV and Epstein-Barr virus, according to a later analysis. It was suggested by the authors that the approach could potentially be generalized to other disease states and immunological phenotypes. A further reported finding was that TCR beta sequences accurately predicted the HLA-A and HLA-B alleles for most subjects in the first cohort. Because counts were too low, more than 15 rarely observed V segments, including chromosome 9 orphons, were left out of the earlier analysis of 587 of the donors. In both the original and validation cohorts, the classifier was reported to diagnose cytomegalovirus status with high specificity and sensitivity. The presence/absence analyses assumed that sequencing depth was roughly uniform across donors, and that assumption may not be true. A later analysis found that TCR association rates varied across HLA loci, with DRB1 alleles showing the most associated TCRs and HLA-C alleles the fewest. In a later genetic analysis, a missense DCLRE1C variant was associated with V-gene and J-gene trimming of TCR beta chains, and the association was replicated in an independent cohort. Three of the identified cytomegalovirus-associated TCR beta chains were confirmed in vitro to be specific for cytomegalovirus antigens. Most TCR sequences were seen in very few donors, while some public TCRs were found in many individuals. Most CMV-associated TCR beta chains appeared to be HLA-restricted in a later analysis, and the HLA associations seemed to be driven largely by CMV exposure. Some IMGT-functional V segments, including TRBV6-2 and TRBV6-3, could not be distinguished by the 87-base-pair reads and were therefore excluded. Correlated functional status among segregating V segments might reflect linkage disequilibrium, but an unknown experimental factor could not be ruled out. In an earlier analysis of more than 500 of the donors, most TCR beta V segments appeared in productive rearrangements about 87% or about 30% of the time, broadly matching IMGT annotations. Because some donors lacked HLA typing at each locus, the association tests relied only on the typed subset. Assigning TCR associations to individual alleles was difficult when HLA alleles, especially DR and DQ, strongly co-occurred. This cohort had only TCR beta chains sequenced, and the lack of alpha or paired-chain data limited which features could be detected. A group of highly shared sequence variants was considered likely to be a technical artifact of the sequencing pipeline. In a later analysis, HLA-associated TCR beta chains were found to be more clonally expanded and to have lower generation probabilities than equally common non-associated chains. At a false discovery rate of 0.05, a later analysis linked about 16,000 TCR beta sequences to specific HLA alleles. In the study, some 160 TCR beta chains were listed as associated with cytomegalovirus. According to a later genetic analysis, donors in an Asian-associated ancestry cluster had fewer N-insertions in productive TCRs than the approximately 630-donor mean. The only immune exposure information available for the cohort was CMV serostatus.

Libraries were made using the immunoSEQ multiplex PCR assay. The multiplex PCR relied on a mix of 60 forward primers for TCR Vbeta segments and 13 reverse primers for TCR Jbeta segments. A multiplex PCR assay on genomic DNA amplified the CDR3 region of rearranged TCR beta genes. The amplified TCR beta libraries were sequenced on the Illumina HiSeq System as 87-base-pair reads. Per the original workflow: A later analysis counted tens of millions of unique TCR beta chains across the 690 or so repertoires, and some 11 million of these chains were shared by at least two donors. Raw reads were error-corrected and collapsed into unique sequences by a nearest-neighbor algorithm in which closely related sequences were merged to remove PCR and sequencing errors. V, D and J gene segments were assigned by aligning CDR3 sequences to IMGT reference sequences. For a sequence to be retained, a match of at least six nucleotides to both a V gene segment and a J gene segment was required. A rearrangement was called productive if the CDR3 had no stop codons and remained in frame with V and J, and every other rearrangement was called non-productive. CDR3 was defined according to IMGT convention as the region running from the second conserved V-encoded cysteine to the conserved J-encoded phenylalanine. The earlier analysis of about 500 of the donors excluded sequences that lacked an unambiguous match to a single V gene segment. In an earlier analysis of several hundred of the donors, V segments were called functional above 56.7% productive rearrangements and were called segregating when the between-donor standard deviation exceeded 5%. A statistical classification framework was built for diagnosing cytomegalovirus status from the catalog of TCR beta chain sequences. V and J gene assignment, in a later analysis, came from comparing TCR nucleotide sequences with IMGT/GENE-DB human TR gene sequences. A later analysis assigned CDR3 sequences and most-parsimonious VDJ recombination scenarios with the TCRdist pipeline. In a later analysis, each TCR beta chain was defined by its CDR3 amino acid sequence together with its V-gene family, and reads lacking a unique V-gene family were excluded. As a way to deal with suspected cross-contamination and a sequencing artifact, a later analysis dropped over 550 nucleotide sequences that were highly shared and had low generation probability. A later analysis calculated a clonal expansion index for each public chain from normalized within-repertoire ranks of inferred template counts. A later analysis computed generation probabilities with a VDJ recombination model fitted to out-of-frame rearrangements, and checked the results against IGoR. A later analysis scored TCR-TCR, TCR-HLA and TCR-CMV co-occurrence with hypergeometric tests, applying a repertoire-size bias correction to TCR pairs. In a later analysis, false discovery rates were estimated by permuting HLA or CMV assignments 20 times. In a later analysis, co-occurring TCRs were grouped using DBSCAN, and TCRdist sequence similarity was added for clustering within HLA-allele-positive subsets. Repertoires with fewer than 30,000 or more than 120,000 public chains were left out of co-occurrence clustering, as were four to six repertoires with anomalous nucleotide sharing. The table was pulled from immuneACCESS by TCRdb, which kept in-frame rearrangements only. Such tables lose some clones; where checked, under half of the loss comes from unresolved V genes, and the rest has no known cause. V and J calls and clone size are copied from that table; D and trimming were computed from the DNA. Recorded for this sample are approximately 150,000 clones; 80% of them occurred a single time. Around 15% of the sample is taken by the ten largest.

Measured from the cysteine to the phenylalanine, the CDR3 is 18 residues long. The CDR3 DNA has 54 bases and is translated from base 1. CDR1 and CDR2 (SGHRS, YFSETQ) derive from the germline V gene. V is cut by 1 base and J by 2 bases, and the space between the germline ends is 19 bases. The clonotype originates from a woman between 40 and 55 years old in good health and CMV-seronegative. The sequenced sample was PBMCs. The chain joins TRBV5-1 to TRBJ1-3; the D gene lacks a confident call. The CDR3 protein is CASSLFLLAGSTGNTIYF. The sequenced DNA: TGCGCCAGCAGCTTGTTTTTATTGGCAGGATCGACTGGAAACACCATATATTTT.